Below, one TCR beta chain is given with its context. Germline lookup yields CDR1 SGHTA and CDR2 FQGTGA. This CDR3 comprises 13 residues. V was cut by 2 bases and J by 6 bases, with 8 bases left in between. The record originates from a study of blood T cell repertoires in COVID-19. About the research overall: Both acute and convalescent COVID-19 samples were obtained from the United States, Italy and Spain.

Per the authors' pipeline: For nucleated cells, counts were estimated from reference gene primer amplification. Here immunoSEQ multiplex PCR was the method, and the copy in TCRdb shows in-frame clones only, minus some. That table gives V, J and clone size, and the DNA gave D and trimming. The sample contains 75,000 to 100,000 clones, roughly 82% of which appear only once. V usage is TRBV7-3 and J usage is TRBJ2-1, with D uncertain. This receptor was identified in a human donor in a cohort sampled during active COVID-19. Sequenced input: peripheral blood. The CDR3 coding sequence is TGTGCCAGCAGCTTAGGGTCAGGCAATGAGCAGTTCTTC. Its translation is CASSLGSGNEQFF.